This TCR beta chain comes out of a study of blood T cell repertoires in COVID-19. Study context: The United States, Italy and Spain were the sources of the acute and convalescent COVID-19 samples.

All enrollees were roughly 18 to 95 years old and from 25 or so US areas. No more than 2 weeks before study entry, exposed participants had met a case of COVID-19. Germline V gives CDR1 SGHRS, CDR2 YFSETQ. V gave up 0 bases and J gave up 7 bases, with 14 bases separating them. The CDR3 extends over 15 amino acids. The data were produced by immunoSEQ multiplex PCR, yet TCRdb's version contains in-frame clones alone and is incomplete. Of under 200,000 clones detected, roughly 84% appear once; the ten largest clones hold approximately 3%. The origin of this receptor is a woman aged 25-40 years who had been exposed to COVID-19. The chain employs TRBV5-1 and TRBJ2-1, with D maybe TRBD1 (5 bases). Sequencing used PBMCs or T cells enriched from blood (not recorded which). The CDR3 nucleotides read TGCGCCAGCAGCTTGGAAGGGGTCTCCCGGAATGAGCAGTTCTTC. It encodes CASSLEGVSRNEQFF.